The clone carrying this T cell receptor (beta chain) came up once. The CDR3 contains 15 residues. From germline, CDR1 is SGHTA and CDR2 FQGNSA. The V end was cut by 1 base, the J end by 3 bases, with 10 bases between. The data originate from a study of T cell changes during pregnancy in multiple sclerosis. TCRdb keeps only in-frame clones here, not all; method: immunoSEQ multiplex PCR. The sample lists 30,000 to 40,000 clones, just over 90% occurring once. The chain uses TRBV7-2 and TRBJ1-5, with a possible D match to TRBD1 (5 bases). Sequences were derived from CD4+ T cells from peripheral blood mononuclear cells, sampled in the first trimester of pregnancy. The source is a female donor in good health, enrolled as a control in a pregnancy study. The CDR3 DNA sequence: TGTGCCAGCAGCTTAGTCTGGACACCCAATCAGCCCCAGCATTTT. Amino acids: CASSLVWTPNQPQHF.